This T cell receptor (beta chain) appears in the sequencing data of a study of blood T cell repertoires in COVID-19. About the research overall: Specimens from acute and convalescent COVID-19 originated in the United States, Italy and Spain. T cells, B-cell-depleted T cells, or PBMCs supplied cDNA or gDNA.

Study processing details: Researchers report that nucleated cell counts were estimated from reference gene primer amplification. Clones were sequenced by immunoSEQ multiplex PCR, and TCRdb holds only the in-frame ones, with some missing. From that table come the V and J calls and clone size; the DNA was used to work out D and trimming. The profile shows about 160,000 clones, about 81% of them singletons. The TCR sequence derives from a human donor in a cohort sampled during active COVID-19. Sequencing used peripheral blood.

CDR3 residues: CASSADRATQYF. For the CDR3, the DNA is TGTGCCAGCAGCGCGGACAGGGCTACGCAGTATTTT. The V and J genes are TRBV7-6 and TRBJ2-3, with 8 bases identical to TRBD1. Germline CDR1 and CDR2: SGHVS and FNYEAQ. The junction had 3 bases not matched to a gene; V was cut back by 5 bases and J by 8 bases. The CDR3 runs 12 residues.